Shown below are 21 T cell receptor beta chains from a single sample sequenced in a study of early T cells in non-severe SARS-CoV-2 infection. TCRdb passed the 5' RACE reads through MiXCR, listing each CDR3 protein once. The sample includes about 83,000 distinct CDR3 sequences, about an eighth of them seen just once. Specimen: whole blood. The receptor set was obtained from an adult who was a healthcare worker with PCR-confirmed SARS-CoV-2 infection or an uninfected control (not recorded which).

This clonotype showed up many times. The chain recombines TRBV20-1 with TRBJ2-7, with TRBD2 identical over 8 bases. Germline V CDR1 and CDR2: DFQATT, SNEGSKA (reference sequence). The CDR3 length is 14 residues. The V and J ends lost 5 bases and 7 bases, in that order; junction bases with no gene match: 13. The CDR3 region has the DNA TGCAGTGCTCCTGATAGCGGGACTAGAGGAGAGCAGTACTTC. Protein: CSAPDSGTRGEQYF.

This clonotype was counted a few times. The chain couples TRBV5-6 to TRBJ1-4; D gene uncertain. In germline, CDR1 is SGHDT, CDR2 YYEEEE. V lost 4 bases and J 8 bases, leaving 15 bases between the germline ends. This CDR3 is built from 14 residues. CDR3 residues: CASSKLEGGEKLFF. CDR3 nucleotides: TGTGCCAGCAGCAAACTGGAGGGTGGCGAAAAACTGTTTTTT. Based on the CDR3 plus reference TRBV5-6 and TRBJ1-4, the full variable domain is DAGVTQSPTHLIKTRGQQVTLRCSPKSGHDTVSWYQQALGQGPQFIFQYYEEEERQRGNFPDRFSGHQFPNYSSELNVNALLLGDSALYLCASSKLEGGEKLFFGSGTQLSVL.

The V gene is TRBV7-9, the J gene TRBJ2-2; D is unresolved. This CDR3 region has 14 residues. CDR1 and CDR2 (germline): SEHNR, FQNEAQ (reference sequence). Trimming removed 3 bases from V and 0 bases from J, with 5 bases in between. The CDR3 DNA reads TGTGCCAGCAGCTTTATTACGAACACCGGGGAGCTGTTTTTT. This gives the protein CASSFITNTGELFF.

The rearrangement joins TRBV29-1 to TRBJ2-7, with 9 nucleotides matching TRBD1. The CDR3 is made up of 12 amino acids. Trimming took 5 bases from V and 5 from J; bases not matched to a gene: 4. Germline loops: CDR1 SQVTM, CDR2 ANQGSEA. The CDR3 DNA sequence: TGCAGCGTTATGACAGGGGGACACGAGCAGTACTTC. This codes for CSVMTGGHEQYF.

The rearrangement joins TRBV6-2 or TRBV6-3 to TRBJ1-5; D gene uncertain. CDR1 is MNHEY, CDR2 SVGEGT, per germline. The V gene lost 7 bases and the J gene lost 0 bases, with 1 base spanning the gap. There are 11 residues in the CDR3. The chain's CDR3 is CASNSNQPQHF. The CDR3 nucleotides are TGTGCCAGCAATAGCAATCAGCCCCAGCATTTT.

The rearrangement uses TRBV11-3 and TRBJ1-2, with 7 bases fitting TRBD1. CDR1 is SGHNT and CDR2 is YENEEA in the germline V gene. The CDR3 consists of 13 residues. The V and J ends lost 4 bases and 8 bases, in that order; junction bases with no gene match: 7. CDR3 amino acids: CASSSTGAWGYTF. CDR3 nucleotides: TGTGCCAGCAGCTCAACAGGGGCTTGGGGCTACACCTTC.

The chain links TRBV11-2 to TRBJ2-5; no clear D gene. The CDR3 length is 13 residues. V was cut by 1 base and J by 4 bases, with 7 bases left in between. The germline V gene has CDR1 SGHAT and CDR2 FQNNGV. The CDR3 here is CASSLAGTETQYF. The CDR3, as DNA: TGTGCCAGCAGCTTAGCTGGTACAGAGACCCAGTACTTC. The full variable domain, rest sourced from reference TRBV11-2 and TRBJ2-5, is EAGVAQSPRYKIIEKRQSVAFWCNPISGHATLYWYQQILGQGPKLLIQFQNNGVVDDSQLPKDRFSAERLKGVDSTLKIQPAKLEDSAVYLCASSLAGTETQYFGPGTRLLVL.

This clonotype was seen more than once but under ten times. This rearrangement joins TRBV20-1 to TRBJ2-2, with unresolved D. The germline gives CDR1 DFQATT, CDR2 SNEGSKA (reference sequence). The CDR3 runs to 10 residues. V was trimmed by 3 bases and J by 6 bases, leaving 2 bases between them. In DNA, the CDR3 is TGCAGTGCTAGTCCCGGGGAGCTGTTTTTT. Protein sequence: CSASPGELFF.

This clonotype was counted ten times or more. The chain joins TRBV5-5 to TRBJ2-5, with unresolved D. V was cut by 0 bases and J by 4 bases, with 1 base left in between. This CDR3 has 11 amino acids. Germline assignment: CDR1 SGHKS and CDR2 YYEKEE (reference sequence). CDR3 residues: CASSLVETQYF. Written as DNA, the CDR3 is TGTGCCAGCAGCTTGGTAGAGACCCAGTACTTC.

This clonotype occurred a few times. The chain is built from TRBV9 and TRBJ1-1; D is uncertain. Germline V lookup: CDR1 SGDLS, CDR2 YYNGEE. The V end lost 7 bases, the J end lost 1 base, and 11 bases lay between the germline ends. The CDR3 has 13 amino acids. The CDR3 sequence is CASRGPPNTEAFF. The CDR3 DNA sequence: TGTGCCAGCCGAGGGCCACCGAACACTGAAGCTTTCTTT.

The chain combines TRBV7-8 with TRBJ2-7; maybe TRBD1 (5 bases). Trimming took off 0 bases at V and 3 bases at J, with 15 bases between the two ends. CDR1 is SGHVS, CDR2 FQNEAQ, per germline. The CDR3 has 16 amino acids. CDR3 sequence reads: CASSLAGRVRLYEQYF. DNA for the CDR3: TGTGCCAGCAGCTTAGCGGGCAGGGTTAGACTCTACGAGCAGTACTTC.

In regard to this clonotype: A read error may produce the germline difference seen at one junction end. CDR3 nucleotides: TGTGCCAGCTCACCACCGAACTCCGTTACCTACGAGCATTACTTC. It is translated as CASSPPNSVTYEHYF. The chain joins TRBV18 to TRBJ2-7; D remains ambiguous. This CDR3 has 15 residues. Germline V gives CDR1 KGHSH, CDR2 LQKENI.

This clonotype came up many times. The gene calls are TRBV6-5 and TRBJ1-5; D uncertain. The CDR3 runs to 15 residues. The V end was cut by 6 bases, the J end by 1 base, with 13 bases between. The germline gives CDR1 MNHEY, CDR2 SVGAGI. The CDR3, as DNA: TGTGCCAGCAGCCCCGACCGAGGGAGCAATCAGCCCCAGCATTTT. It is translated as CASSPDRGSNQPQHF.

This chain connects TRBV7-9 to TRBJ2-1; D unresolved. Germline V gene data show CDR1 as SEHNR and CDR2 as FQNEAQ (reference sequence). Trimming took off 2 bases at V and 9 bases at J, with 8 bases between the two ends. This CDR3 comprises 12 residues. CDR3 bases: TGTGCCAGCAGCTTATTAGGTACTGAGCAGTTCTTC. As protein: CASSLLGTEQFF.

In the case of this clonotype: The junction departs from the called germline gene at one end, perhaps through a read error. The V call is TRBV20-1, the J call TRBJ2-7; 13 nucleotides match TRBD2. In germline, CDR1 is DFQATT, CDR2 SNEGSKA (reference sequence). The CDR3 spans 16 residues. The CDR3 coding sequence is TGCAGTGCGAGAGGACTAGCGGGAGACTTAACCTACGAGCAGTACTTC. Its translation: CSARGLAGDLTYEQYF.

There are a few counts of this clonotype. The chain has TRBV7-9 and TRBJ2-3, with D hard to call. This CDR3 spans 16 amino acids. CDR1 and CDR2 from the germline V gene are SEHNR and FQNEAQ (reference sequence). V was shortened by 0 bases and J by 2 bases, with 12 bases between the two germline ends. The CDR3: CASSLADFRTTDTQYF. Written as DNA, the CDR3 is TGTGCCAGCAGCTTAGCGGATTTCCGTACCACAGATACGCAGTATTTT.

The table lists this clonotype with a few counts. The chain combines TRBV29-1 with TRBJ2-7, with a possible D match to TRBD1 (6 bases). Trimming left V 7 bases short and J 5 bases short, with 21 bases between. CDR1 and CDR2 (germline): SQVTM, ANQGSEA. The CDR3 extends over 14 amino acids. CDR3 loop: CSAVGLQGNHEQYF. DNA of the CDR3: TGCAGCGCAGTCGGGTTACAGGGTAACCACGAGCAGTACTTC.

This clonotype was observed a few times. The rearrangement joins TRBV15 to TRBJ2-5, with D perhaps TRBD1 (6 bases). Trimming left V 5 bases short and J 4 bases short, with 23 bases between. This CDR3 comprises 17 residues. Germline loops: CDR1 LNHNV, CDR2 YYDKDF (reference sequence). CDR3 sequence reads: CATSQGFEDRSLETQYF. The CDR3 DNA sequence: TGTGCCACCAGCCAAGGCTTCGAAGACAGGTCCCTAGAGACCCAGTACTTC.

This chain links TRBV7-9 with TRBJ2-1, with D perhaps matching TRBD2 (5 bases). The CDR3 loop spans 15 amino acids. Germline CDR1 reads SEHNR; CDR2 reads FQNEAQ (reference sequence). Between the trimmed V and J ends, which lost 3 bases and 0 bases, there was a span of 9 bases. The CDR3 DNA sequence: TGTGCCAGCAGCTTCAGGAGGAGCTCCTACAATGAGCAGTTCTTC. The encoded protein is CASSFRRSSYNEQFF.

This clonotype has a handful of counts. This rearrangement joins TRBV20-1 to TRBJ2-7; a possible D gene is TRBD2 (5 bases). Trimming left V 3 bases short and J 5 bases short, with 23 bases between. The CDR3 is 16 amino acids. CDR1 and CDR2 (germline): DFQATT, SNEGSKA (reference sequence). Written as DNA, the CDR3 is TGCAGTGCTAGGGGGTCGGACTCAAGTACAATCCACGAGCAGTACTTC. It codes for CSARGSDSSTIHEQYF.

This clonotype occurred a few times. This chain connects TRBV6-1 to TRBJ2-5, with TRBD1 matching over 7 bases. The CDR3 totals 16 residues. CDR1 is MNHNS and CDR2 is SASEGT in the germline V gene. V was clipped by 3 bases and J by 3 bases; unmatched bases: 10. The CDR3: CASSDWDREKKETQYF. In DNA, the CDR3 is TGTGCCAGCAGTGACTGGGACAGAGAGAAGAAAGAGACCCAGTACTTC.